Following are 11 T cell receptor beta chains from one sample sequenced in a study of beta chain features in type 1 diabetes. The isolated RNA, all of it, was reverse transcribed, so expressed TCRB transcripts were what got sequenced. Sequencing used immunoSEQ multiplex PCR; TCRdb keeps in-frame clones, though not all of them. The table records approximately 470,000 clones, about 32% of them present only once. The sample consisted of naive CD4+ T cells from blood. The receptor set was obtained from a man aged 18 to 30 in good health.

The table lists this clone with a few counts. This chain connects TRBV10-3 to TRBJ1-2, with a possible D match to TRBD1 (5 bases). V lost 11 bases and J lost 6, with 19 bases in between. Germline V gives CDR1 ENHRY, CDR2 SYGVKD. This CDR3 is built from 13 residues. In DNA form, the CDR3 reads TGTGCCGGAAAGGGCAGGGTGACTGATGGCTACACCTTC. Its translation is CAGKGRVTDGYTF.

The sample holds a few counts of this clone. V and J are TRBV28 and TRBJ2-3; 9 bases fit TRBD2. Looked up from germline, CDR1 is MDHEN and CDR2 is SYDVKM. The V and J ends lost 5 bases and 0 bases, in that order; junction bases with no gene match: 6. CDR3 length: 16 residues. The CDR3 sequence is CASSPSTSGSTDTQYF. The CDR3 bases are TGTGCCAGCAGTCCTTCGACTAGCGGTAGCACAGATACGCAGTATTTT.

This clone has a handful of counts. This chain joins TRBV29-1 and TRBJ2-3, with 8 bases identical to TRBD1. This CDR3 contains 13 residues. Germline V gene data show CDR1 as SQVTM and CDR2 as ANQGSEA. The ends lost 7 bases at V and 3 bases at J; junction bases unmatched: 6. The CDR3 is CSGGQGGTDTQYF. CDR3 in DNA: TGCAGCGGCGGACAGGGAGGAACAGATACGCAGTATTTT.

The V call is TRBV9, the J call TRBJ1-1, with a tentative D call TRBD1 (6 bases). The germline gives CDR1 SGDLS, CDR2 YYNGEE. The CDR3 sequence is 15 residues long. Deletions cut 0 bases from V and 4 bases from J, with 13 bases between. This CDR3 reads CASSVEALGGTEAFF. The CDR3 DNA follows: TGTGCCAGCAGCGTAGAAGCCTTAGGGGGCACTGAAGCTTTCTTT.

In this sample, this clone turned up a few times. In DNA, the CDR3 is TGTGCCAGCAGATCCGCTAGCCGTCTACGGGGAGGAAATGAGCAGTTCTTC. Translated, it gives CASRSASRLRGGNEQFF. The chain couples TRBV7-2 to TRBJ2-1; weak D call: TRBD2 (6 bases). Germline CDR1 reads SGHTA; CDR2 reads FQGNSA. The CDR3 runs to 17 residues. V shed 6 bases and J shed 7 bases, with 25 bases lying between them.

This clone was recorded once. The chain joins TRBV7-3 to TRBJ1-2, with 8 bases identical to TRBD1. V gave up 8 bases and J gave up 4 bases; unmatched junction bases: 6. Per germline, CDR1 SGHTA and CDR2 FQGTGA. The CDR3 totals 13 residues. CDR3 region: CASGADRGYGYTF. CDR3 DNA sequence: TGTGCCAGCGGGGCAGACAGGGGCTATGGCTACACCTTC.

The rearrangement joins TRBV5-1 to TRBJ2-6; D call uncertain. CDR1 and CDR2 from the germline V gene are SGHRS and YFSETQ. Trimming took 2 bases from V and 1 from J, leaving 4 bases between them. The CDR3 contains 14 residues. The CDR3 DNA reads TGCGCCAGCAGCTTAGAGTCTGGGGCCAACGTCCTGACTTTC. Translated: CASSLESGANVLTF.

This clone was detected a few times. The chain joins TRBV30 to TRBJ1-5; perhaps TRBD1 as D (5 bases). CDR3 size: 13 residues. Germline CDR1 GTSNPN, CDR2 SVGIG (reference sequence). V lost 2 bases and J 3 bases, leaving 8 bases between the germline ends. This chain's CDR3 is CAWSQGVNQPQHF. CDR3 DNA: TGTGCCTGGAGTCAAGGGGTCAATCAGCCCCAGCATTTT.

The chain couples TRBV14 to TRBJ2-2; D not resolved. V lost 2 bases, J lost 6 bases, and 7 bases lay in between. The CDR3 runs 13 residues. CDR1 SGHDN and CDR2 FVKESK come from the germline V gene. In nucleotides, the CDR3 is TGTGCCAGCAGCCAACGCCGTGCCGGGGAGCTGTTTTTT. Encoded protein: CASSQRRAGELFF.

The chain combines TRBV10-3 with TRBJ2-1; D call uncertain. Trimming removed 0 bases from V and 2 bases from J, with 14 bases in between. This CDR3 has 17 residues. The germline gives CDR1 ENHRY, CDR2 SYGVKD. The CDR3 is CAISESSAKVPYNEQFF. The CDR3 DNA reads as TGTGCCATCAGTGAGTCGTCGGCGAAAGTCCCCTACAATGAGCAGTTCTTC.

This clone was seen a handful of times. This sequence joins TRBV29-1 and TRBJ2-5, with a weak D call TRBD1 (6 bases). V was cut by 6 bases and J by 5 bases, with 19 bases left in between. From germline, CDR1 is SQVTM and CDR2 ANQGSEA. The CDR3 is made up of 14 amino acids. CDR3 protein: CSVFGTNAGETQYF. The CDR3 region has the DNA TGCAGCGTATTCGGGACAAACGCTGGGGAGACCCAGTACTTC.